The 9 T cell receptor beta chains presented below share a single source sample, sequenced in a study of blood T cell repertoires in COVID-19. Repertoires were generated with immunoSEQ multiplex PCR, while TCRdb's copy carries only in-frame clones and drops some. The data contain about 180,000 clones, 80% to 85% of them singletons. Input material: peripheral blood. These receptors were obtained from a woman aged 80 or older with COVID-19, enrolled during active disease.

The chain has TRBV5-6 and TRBJ2-3, with 9 bases lining up with TRBD2. Unmatched junction bases numbered 6, after V lost 7 bases and J lost 3 bases. The V gene's germline CDR1 is SGHDT and CDR2 YYEEEE. The CDR3 is 14 residues long. The chain's CDR3 is CASRGGASTDTQYF. Here the CDR3 DNA reads TGTGCCAGCCGCGGGGGGGCCAGTACAGATACGCAGTATTTT.

The V and J genes are TRBV28 and TRBJ2-3; 7 nucleotides agree with TRBD2. V dropped 6 bases and J dropped 6; count of bases not matched to a gene: 21. The germline V gene encodes CDR1 MDHEN and CDR2 SYDVKM. The CDR3 length is 18 residues. The CDR3 is CASSLVAGAPTGEDTQYF. CDR3 in DNA: TGTGCCAGCAGCCTTGTGGCGGGAGCACCAACTGGCGAGGATACGCAGTATTTT. Full variable domain (rest looked up from reference TRBV28 and TRBJ2-3): DVKVTQSSRYLVKRTGEKVFLECVQDMDHENMFWYRQDPGLGLRLIYFSYDVKMKEKGDIPEGYSVSREKKERFSLILESASTNQTSMYLCASSLVAGAPTGEDTQYFGPGTRLTVL.

V usage is TRBV18 and J usage is TRBJ1-1; 7 bases map to TRBD1. V was clipped by 1 base and J by 0 bases; unmatched bases: 2. CDR3 length: 15 amino acids. Germline CDR1 reads KGHSH; CDR2 reads LQKENI. The CDR3 reads CASSPQQGVNTEAFF. The CDR3 DNA is TGTGCCAGCTCACCACAGCAGGGGGTGAACACTGAAGCTTTCTTT.

The rearrangement joins TRBV5-6 to TRBJ2-5, with a possible D match to TRBD2 (7 bases). In germline, CDR1 is SGHDT, CDR2 YYEEEE. Trimming stripped 4 bases from V and 2 bases from J, with 21 bases between. This CDR3 is 17 amino acids long. The CDR3 DNA reads TGTGCCAGCAGCCCCTCACGTAGGGGGGGGGTACAAGAGACCCAGTACTTC. Its protein is CASSPSRRGGVQETQYF. The whole variable domain, remainder taken from reference TRBV5-6 and TRBJ2-5, is DAGVTQSPTHLIKTRGQQVTLRCSPKSGHDTVSWYQQALGQGPQFIFQYYEEEERQRGNFPDRFSGHQFPNYSSELNVNALLLGDSALYLCASSPSRRGGVQETQYFGPGTRLLVL.

The chain uses TRBV5-1 and TRBJ2-1, with 13 nucleotides matching TRBD2. Germline V gene data show CDR1 as SGHRS and CDR2 as YFSETQ. Trimming removed 2 bases from V and 9 bases from J; junction bases left unmatched: 8. The CDR3 has 16 amino acids. CDR3 in amino acids: CASSFGLAGVIGEQFF. The CDR3 DNA follows: TGCGCCAGCAGCTTCGGACTAGCGGGAGTGATTGGTGAGCAGTTCTTC. Combining the CDR3 with reference TRBV5-1 and TRBJ2-1 gives the whole variable domain KAGVTQTPRYLIKTRGQQVTLSCSPISGHRSVSWYQQTPGQGLQFLFEYFSETQRNKGNFPGRFSGRQFSNSRSEMNVSTLELGDSALYLCASSFGLAGVIGEQFFGPGTRLTVL.

The chain links TRBV6-5 to TRBJ2-7, with D perhaps matching TRBD2 (5 bases). Germline V lookup: CDR1 MNHEY, CDR2 SVGAGI. Trimming took 6 bases from V and 4 from J, leaving 10 bases between them. The CDR3 spans 12 residues. The DNA of the CDR3 is TGTGCCAGCAGGTCTCCGGGGTACGAGCAGTACTTC. It codes for CASRSPGYEQYF.

J is TRBJ2-7 and V is TRBV29-1, with a tentative D call TRBD1 (5 bases). This CDR3 contains 14 residues. The V end was cut by 0 bases, the J end by 6 bases, with 15 bases between. The germline CDR1 and CDR2 sequences are SQVTM and ANQGSEA. DNA for the CDR3: TGCAGCGTTGAAGACAGGGCTCCACTGGGCGAGCAGTACTTC. Encoded protein: CSVEDRAPLGEQYF.

The chain joins TRBV3-1 (or the pseudogene TRBV3-2) to TRBJ2-7, with 10 bases lining up with TRBD2. The CDR3 covers 16 residues. Per the germline V gene, CDR1 is LGHDT and CDR2 is YNNKEL (reference sequence). J gave up 10 bases and V 0 bases, and 12 bases lay outside the gene matches. CDR3 sequence (DNA): TGTGCCAGCAGCCAAGATTGGGCTAGCGGGAGATCACCCCAGTACTTC. This sequence encodes CASSQDWASGRSPQYF.

V and J are TRBV2 and TRBJ1-2; 7 nucleotides line up with TRBD1. Germline CDR1 and CDR2: SNHLY and FYNNEI. The V gene end was trimmed by 7 bases and the J gene end by 13 bases; junction bases not matched to a gene: 15. This CDR3 has 13 amino acids. For the CDR3, the DNA is TGTGCCAGCAAAGGACAGGCTTTGTGGGGGCTCACCTTC. Its protein is CASKGQALWGLTF. The full variable domain, with the rest looked up from reference TRBV2 and TRBJ1-2, is EPEVTQTPSHQVTQMGQEVILRCVPISNHLYFYWYRQILGQKVEFLVSFYNNEISEKSEIFDDQFSVERPDGSNFTLKIRSTKLEDSAMYFCASKGQALWGLTFGSGTRLTVV.